The clone carrying this T cell receptor (beta chain) was observed at least ten times. Antigen: not known. For TCR beta, libraries came from iRepertoire HTBI primers and Arm-PCR of CDR3 regions. TCRdb fed the multiplex PCR reads into MiXCR, producing one record per CDR3 protein. The data hold a few hundred thousand distinct CDR3 sequences, with roughly 23% observed a single time. The data were obtained in a study of regulatory T cells in long-lasting Graves disease. Overall study: Positivity for TSH receptor antibodies plus over 5 years of antithyroid drugs meant persistent Graves' disease. Study results and limitations: Persistent disease favored TRBV28, TRBJ1-2 and TRBJ2-5.

CDR1 and CDR2 (germline): SNHLY, FYNNEI. The V gene lost 6 bases and the J gene lost 6 bases, with 17 bases spanning the gap. The CDR3 loop spans 14 amino acids. The time point denotes: persistent/refractory GD, antithyroid drugs over 5 years with positive TRAb. PBMCs were the source of the RNA used for TCR sequencing. This receptor was obtained from a woman aged 40 to 50 with Graves disease. This specimen consisted of peripheral blood mononuclear cells (PBMCs), obtained when the disease was refractory, from a patient treated with antithyroid drugs. The genes are TRBV2 and TRBJ1-1, with D perhaps matching TRBD1 (5 bases). This chain's CDR3 is CASRASSGGAEAFF. In DNA, the CDR3 is TGTGCCAGCAGGGCGTCAAGTGGGGGAGCTGAAGCTTTCTTT.